The 3 T cell receptor beta chains in this list originate from one sample, sequenced in a study of blood T cell repertoires in COVID-19. Assay used: immunoSEQ multiplex PCR; TCRdb lists only in-frame clones, some missing. The data show 55,000 or so clones, roughly 85% seen once. The specimen was peripheral blood. Every receptor here comes from a human donor in a cohort sampled during active COVID-19.

The chain uses TRBV7-2 and TRBJ1-2; D is uncertain. There are 13 residues in the CDR3. The germline gives CDR1 SGHTA, CDR2 FQGNSA. The V end was cut by 5 bases, the J end by 5 bases, with 12 bases between. CDR3 region: CASSPPPIYGYTF. CDR3 coding DNA: TGTGCCAGCAGCCCACCCCCTATATATGGCTACACCTTC.

This clone was picked up one time. The chain couples TRBV9 to TRBJ1-6, with 9 nucleotides matching TRBD1. V shed 0 bases and J 9 bases; nucleotides not matched to a gene: 1. The germline CDR1 and CDR2 sequences are SGDLS and YYNGEE. This CDR3 comprises 14 residues. The CDR3, as DNA: TGTGCCAGCAGCGTAGGACAGGGGGGTTCACCCCTCCACTTT. Its translation is CASSVGQGGSPLHF.

The CDR3, as DNA: TGTGCCAGCCAGGGAAGGCCGTCAGTCAATGAGCAGTTCTTC. This encodes CASQGRPSVNEQFF. The chain couples TRBV6-5 to TRBJ2-1, with D perhaps TRBD1 (5 bases). Germline loops: CDR1 MNHEY, CDR2 SVGAGI. The CDR3 runs to 14 residues. V was shortened by 8 bases and J by 6 bases, with 17 bases between the two germline ends.